The clone carrying this T cell receptor (beta chain) appeared many times. The data belong to a study of kidney transplant recipient with SARS-CoV-2 infection. TCRdb passed the reads through MiXCR, listing each CDR3 protein once. Here the sample spans roughly 230,000 distinct CDR3 sequences, roughly 26% being singletons. Sequenced here: a blood sample, sampled at baseline and on roughly day 110 from a kidney transplant recipient. The TCR sequence derives from a male patient in his 30s who had COVID-19 and was a kidney transplant recipient. Some T cells may arise from the graft donor.

CDR3 residues: CASSVAWGNQETQYF. The CDR3 DNA follows: TGCGCCAGCAGCGTGGCCTGGGGGAACCAAGAGACCCAGTACTTC. The rearrangement uses TRBV5-1 and TRBJ2-5; D is tentatively TRBD1 or TRBD2 (5 bases each). V was pared by 4 bases and J by 0 bases, with 13 bases between. CDR1 and CDR2 (germline): SGHRS, YFSETQ. The CDR3 is made up of 15 amino acids.